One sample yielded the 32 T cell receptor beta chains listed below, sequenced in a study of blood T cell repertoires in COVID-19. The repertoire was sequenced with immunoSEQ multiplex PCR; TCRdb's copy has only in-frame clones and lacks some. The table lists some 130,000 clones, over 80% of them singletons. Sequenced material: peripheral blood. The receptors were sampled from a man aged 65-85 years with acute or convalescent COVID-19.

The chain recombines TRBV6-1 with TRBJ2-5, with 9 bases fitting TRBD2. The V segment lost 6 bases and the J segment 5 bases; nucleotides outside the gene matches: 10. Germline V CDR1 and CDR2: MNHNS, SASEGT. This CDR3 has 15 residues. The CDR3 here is CASRTSGTRGETQYF. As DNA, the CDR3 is TGTGCCAGCAGGACTAGCGGCACCCGAGGGGAGACCCAGTACTTC.

The DNA of the CDR3 is TGTGCCAGCAGTTACTCTCCCGGGGTTAGCCACGAGCAGTACTTC. Amino acid sequence: CASSYSPGVSHEQYF. The chain uses TRBV6-5 and TRBJ2-7; D may be TRBD2 (5 bases). V shed 0 bases and J shed 5 bases, with 14 bases lying between them. The germline gives CDR1 MNHEY, CDR2 SVGAGI. This CDR3 comprises 15 residues.

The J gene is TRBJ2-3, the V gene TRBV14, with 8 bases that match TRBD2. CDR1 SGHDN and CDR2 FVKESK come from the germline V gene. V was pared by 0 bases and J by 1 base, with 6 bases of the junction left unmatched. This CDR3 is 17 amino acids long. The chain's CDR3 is CASSQDLARGGTDTQYF. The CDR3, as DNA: TGTGCCAGCAGCCAAGATCTGGCGCGGGGGGGCACAGATACGCAGTATTTT. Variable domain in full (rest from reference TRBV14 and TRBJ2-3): EAGVTQFPSHSVIEKGQTVTLRCDPISGHDNLYWYRRVMGKEIKFLLHFVKESKQDESGMPNNRFLAERTGGTYSTLKVQPAELEDSGVYFCASSQDLARGGTDTQYFGPGTRLTVL.

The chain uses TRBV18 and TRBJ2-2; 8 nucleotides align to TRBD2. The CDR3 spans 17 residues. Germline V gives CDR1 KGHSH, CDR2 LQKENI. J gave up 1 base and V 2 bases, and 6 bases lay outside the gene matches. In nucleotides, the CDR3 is TGTGCCAGCTCACCAATACCCCTAGCGGGGAACACCGGGGAGCTGTTTTTT. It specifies CASSPIPLAGNTGELFF.

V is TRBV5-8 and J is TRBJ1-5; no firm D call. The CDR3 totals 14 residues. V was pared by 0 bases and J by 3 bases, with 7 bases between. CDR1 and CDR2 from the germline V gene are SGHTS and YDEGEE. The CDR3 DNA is TGTGCCAGCAGCTTGGCGCAGATCAATCAGCCCCAGCATTTT. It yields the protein CASSLAQINQPQHF. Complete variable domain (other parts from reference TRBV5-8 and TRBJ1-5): EAGVTQSPTHLIKTRGQQATLRCSPISGHTSVYWYQQALGLGLQFLLWYDEGEERNRGNFPPRFSGRQFPNYSSELNVNALELEDSALYLCASSLAQINQPQHFGDGTRLSIL.

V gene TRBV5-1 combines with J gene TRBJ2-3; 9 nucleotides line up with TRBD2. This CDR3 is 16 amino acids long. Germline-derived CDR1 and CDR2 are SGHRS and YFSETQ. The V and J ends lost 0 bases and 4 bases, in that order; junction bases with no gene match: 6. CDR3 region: CASSLGRGGASDTQYF. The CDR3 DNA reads TGCGCCAGCAGCTTGGGACGCGGGGGGGCGTCAGATACGCAGTATTTT.

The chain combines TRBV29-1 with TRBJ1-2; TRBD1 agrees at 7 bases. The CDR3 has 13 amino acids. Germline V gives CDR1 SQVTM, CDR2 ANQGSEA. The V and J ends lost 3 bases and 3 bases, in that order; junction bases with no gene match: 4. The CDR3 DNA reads TGCAGCGTTGAGTTTCAGGGGGACTATGGCTACACCTTC. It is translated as CSVEFQGDYGYTF.

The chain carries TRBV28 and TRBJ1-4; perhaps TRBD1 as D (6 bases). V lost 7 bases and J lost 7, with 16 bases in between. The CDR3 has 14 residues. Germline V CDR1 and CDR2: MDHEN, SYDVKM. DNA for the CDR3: TGTGCCAGCACTCGGGGGGGGGCGAGTGAAAAACTGTTTTTT. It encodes CASTRGGASEKLFF.

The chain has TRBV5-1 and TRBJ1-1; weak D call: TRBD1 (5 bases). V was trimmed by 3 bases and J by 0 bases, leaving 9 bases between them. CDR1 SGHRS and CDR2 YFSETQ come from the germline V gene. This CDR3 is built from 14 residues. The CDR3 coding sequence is TGCGCCAGCAGCTCGACAGTCATGAACACTGAAGCTTTCTTT. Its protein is CASSSTVMNTEAFF.

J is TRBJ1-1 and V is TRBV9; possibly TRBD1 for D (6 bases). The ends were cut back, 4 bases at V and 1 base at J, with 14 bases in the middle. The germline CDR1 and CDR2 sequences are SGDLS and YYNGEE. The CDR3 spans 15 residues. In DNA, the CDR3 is TGTGCCAGCAGCCCCCGATGGGGGCAGAACACTGAAGCTTTCTTT. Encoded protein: CASSPRWGQNTEAFF.

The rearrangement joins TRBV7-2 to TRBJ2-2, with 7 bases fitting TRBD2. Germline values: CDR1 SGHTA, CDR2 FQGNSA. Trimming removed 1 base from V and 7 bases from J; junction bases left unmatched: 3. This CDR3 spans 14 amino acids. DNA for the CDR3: TGTGCCAGCAGCTTAGAACTAGCGTACGGGGAGCTGTTTTTT. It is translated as CASSLELAYGELFF.

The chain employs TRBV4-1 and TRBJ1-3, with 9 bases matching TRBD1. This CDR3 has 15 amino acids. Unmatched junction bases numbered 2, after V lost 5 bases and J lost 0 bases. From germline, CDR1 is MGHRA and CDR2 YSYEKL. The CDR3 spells CASSKGQGSGNTIYF. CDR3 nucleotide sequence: TGCGCCAGCAGCAAGGGACAGGGCTCTGGAAACACCATATATTTT.

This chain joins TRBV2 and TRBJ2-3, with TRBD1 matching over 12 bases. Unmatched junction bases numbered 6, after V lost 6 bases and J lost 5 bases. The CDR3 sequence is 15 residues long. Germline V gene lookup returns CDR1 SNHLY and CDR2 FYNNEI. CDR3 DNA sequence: TGTGCCAGCAGGGGGGACAGGGGGCGAGTAGATACGCAGTATTTT. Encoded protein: CASRGDRGRVDTQYF.

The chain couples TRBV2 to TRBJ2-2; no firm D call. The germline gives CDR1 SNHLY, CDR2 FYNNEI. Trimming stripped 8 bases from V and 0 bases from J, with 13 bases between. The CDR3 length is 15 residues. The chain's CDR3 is CASSQENANTGELFF. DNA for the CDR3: TGTGCCAGCTCCCAGGAAAACGCGAACACCGGGGAGCTGTTTTTT.

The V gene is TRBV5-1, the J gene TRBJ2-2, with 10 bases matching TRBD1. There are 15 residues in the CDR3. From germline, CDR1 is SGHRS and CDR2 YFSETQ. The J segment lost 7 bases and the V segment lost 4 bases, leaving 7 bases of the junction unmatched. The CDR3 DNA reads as TGCGCCAGCAGCCTGACAGGGGGCGCGCACGGGGAGCTGTTTTTT. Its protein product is CASSLTGGAHGELFF.

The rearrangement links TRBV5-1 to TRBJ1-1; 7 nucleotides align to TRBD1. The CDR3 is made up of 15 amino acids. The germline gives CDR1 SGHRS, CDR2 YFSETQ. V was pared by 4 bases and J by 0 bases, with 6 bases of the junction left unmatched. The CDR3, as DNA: TGCGCCAGCAGCATTGGGGGACAGATGAACACTGAAGCTTTCTTT. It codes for CASSIGGQMNTEAFF.

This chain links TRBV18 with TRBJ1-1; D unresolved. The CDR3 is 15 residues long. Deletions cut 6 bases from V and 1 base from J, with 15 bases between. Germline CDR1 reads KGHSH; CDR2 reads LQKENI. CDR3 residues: CASSPNPLANTEAFF. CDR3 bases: TGTGCCAGCTCCCCAAACCCCCTGGCGAACACTGAAGCTTTCTTT.

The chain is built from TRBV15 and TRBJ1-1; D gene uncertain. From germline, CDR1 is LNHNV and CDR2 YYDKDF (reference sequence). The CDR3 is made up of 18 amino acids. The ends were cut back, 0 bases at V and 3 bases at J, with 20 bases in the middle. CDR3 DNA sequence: TGTGCCACCAGCAGAGATCTACGGGAGGGAAGTAGGTACACTGAAGCTTTCTTT. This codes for CATSRDLREGSRYTEAFF.

The CDR3 protein is CASSQDRRGGAETQYF. As DNA, the CDR3 is TGTGCCAGCAGCCAAGATCGGCGCGGGGGAGCAGAGACCCAGTACTTC. The rearrangement joins TRBV4-2 to TRBJ2-5; 7 positions agree with TRBD2. The CDR3 runs to 16 residues. Germline CDR1 LGHNA, CDR2 YNFKEQ. V was pared by 0 bases and J by 4 bases, with 8 bases of the junction left unmatched.

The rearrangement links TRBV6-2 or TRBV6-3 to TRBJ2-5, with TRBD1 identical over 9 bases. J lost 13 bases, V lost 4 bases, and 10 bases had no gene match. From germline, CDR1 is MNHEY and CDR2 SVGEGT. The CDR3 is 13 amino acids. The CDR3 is CASSSTGTGSRYF. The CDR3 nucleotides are TGTGCCAGCAGTTCGACCGGGACAGGGTCACGGTACTTC.

This CDR3 reads CASSHIGGGNYGYTF. The CDR3 DNA follows: TGTGCCAGCAGCCACATAGGGGGGGGCAACTATGGCTACACCTTC. V and J are TRBV3-1 (or the pseudogene TRBV3-2) and TRBJ1-2; tentative D call: TRBD1 (6 bases). Between the trimmed V and J ends, which lost 3 bases and 2 bases, there was a span of 13 bases. The germline V gene encodes CDR1 LGHDT and CDR2 YNNKEL (reference sequence). The CDR3 is 15 residues long.

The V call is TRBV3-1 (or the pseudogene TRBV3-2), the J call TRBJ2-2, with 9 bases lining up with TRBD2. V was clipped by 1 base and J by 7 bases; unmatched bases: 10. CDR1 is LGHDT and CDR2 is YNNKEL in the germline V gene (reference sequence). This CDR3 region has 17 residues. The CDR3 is CASSQVRLAGEYGELFF. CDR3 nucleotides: TGTGCCAGCAGCCAAGTAAGATTAGCGGGGGAATACGGGGAGCTGTTTTTT.

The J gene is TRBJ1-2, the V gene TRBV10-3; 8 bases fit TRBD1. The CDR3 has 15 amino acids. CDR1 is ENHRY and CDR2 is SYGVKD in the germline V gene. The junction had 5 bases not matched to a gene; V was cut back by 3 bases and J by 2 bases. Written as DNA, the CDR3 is TGTGCCATCAGTGACAGGGGGCCATCCAACTATGGCTACACCTTC. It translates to CAISDRGPSNYGYTF.

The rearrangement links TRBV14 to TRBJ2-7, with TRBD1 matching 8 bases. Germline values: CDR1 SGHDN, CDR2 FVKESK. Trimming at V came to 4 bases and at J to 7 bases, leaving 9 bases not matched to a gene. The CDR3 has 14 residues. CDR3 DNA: TGTGCCAGCAGCCTAACTGACAGGGGAGAAGAGCAGTACTTC. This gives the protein CASSLTDRGEEQYF.

CDR3 sequence (DNA): TGTGCCAGCAGTTCCACAGGGGGCGCCTATGGCTACACCTTC. Amino acids: CASSSTGGAYGYTF. This sequence joins TRBV5-4 and TRBJ1-2; 9 bases fit TRBD1. V shed 5 bases, J shed 4 bases, and the junction held 6 bases outside the gene matches. From germline, CDR1 is SGHNT and CDR2 YYREEE (reference sequence). This CDR3 is 14 amino acids long.

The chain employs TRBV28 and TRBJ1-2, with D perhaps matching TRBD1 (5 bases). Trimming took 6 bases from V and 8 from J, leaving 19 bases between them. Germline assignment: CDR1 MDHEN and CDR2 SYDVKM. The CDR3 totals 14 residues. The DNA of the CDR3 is TGTGCCAGCAGATCTACCGGGCTGGGGCGCGGCTACACCTTC. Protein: CASRSTGLGRGYTF.

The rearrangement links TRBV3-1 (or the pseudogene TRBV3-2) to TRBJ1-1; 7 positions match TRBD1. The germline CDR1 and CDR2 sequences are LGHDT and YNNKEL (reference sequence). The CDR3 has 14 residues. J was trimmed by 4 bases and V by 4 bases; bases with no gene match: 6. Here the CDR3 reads CASSRPDRATEAFF. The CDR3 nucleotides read TGTGCCAGCAGCCGCCCCGACAGGGCCACTGAAGCTTTCTTT.

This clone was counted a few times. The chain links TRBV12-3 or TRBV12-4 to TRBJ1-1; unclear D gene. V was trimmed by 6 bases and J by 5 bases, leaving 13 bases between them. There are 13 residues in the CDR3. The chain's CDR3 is CASSRGLWTEAFF. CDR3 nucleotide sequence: TGTGCCAGCAGCCGCGGTTTGTGGACTGAAGCTTTCTTT.

The CDR3 DNA follows: TGTGCCAGCAGCCGGGGGGGCGGGGAGCTGTTTTTT. Translated, it gives CASSRGGGELFF. This chain joins TRBV7-8 and TRBJ2-2; 8 bases map to TRBD2. The CDR3 length is 12 residues. The germline V gene has CDR1 SGHVS and CDR2 FQNEAQ. V was pared by 5 bases and J by 7 bases, with 0 bases of the junction left unmatched.

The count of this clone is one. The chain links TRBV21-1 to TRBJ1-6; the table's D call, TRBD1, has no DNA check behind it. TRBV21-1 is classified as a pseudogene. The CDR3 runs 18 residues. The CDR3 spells CASTYEPQGASYNSPLHF. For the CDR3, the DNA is TGTGCCAGCACCTACGAACCTCAGGGGGCTTCCTATAATTCACCCCTCCACTTT.

The CDR3 spells CASRRTGDNSPLHF. In DNA form, the CDR3 reads TGTGCCAGCAGACGGACGGGGGATAATTCACCCCTCCACTTT. The genes are TRBV6-5 and TRBJ1-6, with TRBD1 as a possible D gene (5 bases). CDR3 size: 14 residues. CDR1 and CDR2 from the germline V gene are MNHEY and SVGAGI. V was cut by 6 bases and J by 5 bases, with 11 bases left in between.

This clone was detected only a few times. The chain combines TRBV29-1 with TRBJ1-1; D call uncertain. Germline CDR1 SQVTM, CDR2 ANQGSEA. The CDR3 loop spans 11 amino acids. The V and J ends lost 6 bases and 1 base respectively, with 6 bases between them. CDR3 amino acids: CSVEGNTEAFF. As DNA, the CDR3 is TGCAGCGTAGAGGGGAACACTGAAGCTTTCTTT.